Listed below are T cell receptor beta chains from one sample, sequenced in a study of cytotoxic CD8 clonotypes in ibrutinib-treated CLL. Profiled with immunoSEQ multiplex PCR; TCRdb holds only in-frame clones, not every one. The sample includes tens of thousands of clones, approximately 54% of them seen just once. This sample comprised PBMCs, obtained after 12 months of ibrutinib treatment. The receptor source for this set is a human donor with chronic lymphocytic leukemia. CDR3s include the opening cysteine and the closing phenylalanine or tryptophan. Each record gives: D gene, V gene, J gene, clone size, CDR3 protein, CDR3 DNA. The D gene is left open where the match is weak. Not all rows give a size; the values are once, few, many and, for expanded clones, a class.

>.|TRBV5-6|TRBJ2-1|.
CASSFYYNEQFF
TGTGCCAGCAGCTTCTACTACAATGAGCAGTTCTTC
>TRBD2|TRBV7-8|TRBJ2-5|.
CASSLASGGGLETQYF
TGTGCCAGCAGCTTAGCCAGCGGGGGGGGCTTAGAGACCCAGTACTTC
>TRBD1|TRBV19|TRBJ1-1|.
CASSGRDRKTSGATEAFF
TGTGCCAGTAGTGGCCGGGACAGAAAAACCAGTGGAGCCACTGAAGCTTTCTTT
>TRBD2|TRBV7-2|TRBJ2-1|.
CASSFRLGRERNEQFF
TGTGCCAGCAGCTTCCGTCTAGGGAGGGAAAGAAATGAGCAGTTCTTC
>TRBD2|TRBV30|TRBJ2-7|once
CAWSAGLVRSYEQYF
TGTGCCTGGAGTGCCGGACTAGTAAGGTCCTACGAGCAGTACTTC
>TRBD2|TRBV5-1|TRBJ2-1|.
CASSLGTAREGGEQFF
TGCGCCAGCAGCTTGGGTACGGCGCGGGAGGGCGGAGAGCAGTTCTTC
>.|TRBV27|TRBJ1-4|.
CASSQGHLNEKLFF
TGTGCCAGCAGTCAGGGACACCTTAATGAAAAACTGTTTTTT
>.|TRBV5-1|TRBJ1-5|few
CASSLGVRGRTLDQPQHF
TGCGCCAGCAGCTTGGGGGTGCGGGGCAGGACGTTAGATCAGCCCCAGCATTTT
>.|TRBV28|TRBJ2-5|few
CASTLDSVGYETQYF
TGTGCCAGCACCTTGGACAGTGTAGGTTACGAGACCCAGTACTTC
>.|TRBV4-2|TRBJ1-4|.
CASSRWTVTTNEKLFF
TGTGCCAGCAGCCGATGGACAGTAACAACTAATGAAAAACTGTTTTTT